The 4 T cell receptor beta chains presented below share a single source sample, sequenced in a study of metastatic and nonmetastatic thyroid tumors. TCRdb re-analyzed the PCR reads using MiXCR. The repertoire holds approximately 5,000 clones, with about 29% as singletons. Nobody among the patients had been given any treatment before thyroid surgery. Sample: adjacent normal tissue. The source of these receptors is a female donor with papillary thyroid cancer or a benign thyroid nodule (not recorded which). Some clones in this sample may be carry-over from other donors' samples.

V usage is TRBV5-5 and J usage is TRBJ1-5; D is possibly TRBD1 (5 bases). The CDR3 is made up of 16 amino acids. Trimming cost V 4 bases and J 4 bases, with 18 bases left between them. The germline gives CDR1 SGHKS, CDR2 YYEKEE (reference sequence). As DNA, the CDR3 is TGTGCCAGCAGCCCCCAGCCGACAGCCTTTAATCAGCCCCAGCATTTT. It is translated as CASSPQPTAFNQPQHF.

This chain connects TRBV2 to TRBJ2-2; D may be TRBD2 (6 bases). Germline V gene sequence: CDR1 SNHLY, CDR2 FYNNEI. Deletions cut 5 bases from V and 11 bases from J, with 15 bases between. CDR3 size: 13 residues. CDR3 amino acids: CASSRDSLGELFF. In DNA form, the CDR3 reads TGTGCCAGCAGTCGGGACTCCTTGGGTGAGCTGTTTTTT. Combining the CDR3 with reference TRBV2 and TRBJ2-2 gives the whole variable domain EPEVTQTPSHQVTQMGQEVILRCVPISNHLYFYWYRQILGQKVEFLVSFYNNEISEKSEIFDDQFSVERPDGSNFTLKIRSTKLEDSAMYFCASSRDSLGELFFGEGSRLTVL.

The rearrangement uses TRBV11-1 and TRBJ2-7; 11 bases map to TRBD1. CDR1 is SGHAT, CDR2 FQDESV, per germline (reference sequence). Trimming removed 5 bases from V and 3 bases from J; junction bases left unmatched: 3. The CDR3 runs 14 residues. This CDR3 reads CASSRTGGGYEQYF. CDR3 in DNA: TGTGCCAGCAGCAGGACAGGGGGCGGCTACGAGCAGTACTTC.

The gene calls are TRBV30 and TRBJ2-7; 11 bases agree with TRBD1. Trimming removed 0 bases from V and 6 bases from J; junction bases left unmatched: 7. Germline lookup yields CDR1 GTSNPN and CDR2 SVGIG (reference sequence). The CDR3 sequence is 15 residues long. For the CDR3, the DNA is TGTGCCTGGAGTGTACTGGGACAGGGGGAATTCGAGCAGTACTTC. Translation gives CAWSVLGQGEFEQYF.